Detailed here is one T cell receptor (beta chain). This sample is drawn from a study of blood T cell repertoires in COVID-19. Study summary: Acute and convalescent COVID-19 specimens originated in the United States, Italy and Spain. PBMCs, B-cell-depleted T cells, or T cells provided the cDNA or gDNA that made up the material.

In the study's own analysis: Estimates of nucleated cell counts were drawn from the amplification of reference gene primers. Only in-frame clones appear in the TCRdb table, and some are missing; sequencing was by immunoSEQ multiplex PCR. Clonal size and the V and J genes are those of that table, whereas D and trimming came from the DNA. This sample has about 230,000 clones, with about 86% found just once. This CDR3 comprises 14 residues. Germline CDR1 and CDR2: KGHDR and SFDVKD. Trimming stripped 3 bases from V and 10 bases from J, with 15 bases between. Sequenced input: peripheral blood. This chain connects TRBV24-1 to TRBJ2-1, with D maybe TRBD2 (7 bases). The source of this sequence is a man in his forties with active or convalescent COVID-19. CDR3 sequence (DNA): TGTGCCACCAGTGATCCGTCGGGGGGCCCCGAGCAGTTCTTC. Its translation: CATSDPSGGPEQFF.